This T cell receptor beta chain stems from a study of monozygotic twins with inflammatory bowel disease. The CDR3 spans 14 residues. CDR1 is SEHNR, CDR2 FQNEAQ, per germline (reference sequence). Reanalyzing the 5' RACE reads, TCRdb keeps one entry per CDR3 protein, without DNA. Its clone listing holds 400,000 to 500,000 distinct CDR3 sequences. Material: blood. The sequence derives from a human donor with ulcerative colitis or Crohn's disease, or a healthy co-twin of an affected twin (not recorded which). This chain joins TRBV7-9 and TRBJ1-1. The CDR3 sequence: CASSLVVLGSEAFF. Full variable domain (remainder filled in from reference TRBV7-9 and TRBJ1-1): DTGVSQNPRHKITKRGQNVTFRCDPISEHNRLYWYRQTLGQGPEFLTYFQNEAQLEKSRLLSDRFSAERPKGSFSTLEIQRTEQGDSAMYLCASSLVVLGSEAFFGQGTRLTVV.